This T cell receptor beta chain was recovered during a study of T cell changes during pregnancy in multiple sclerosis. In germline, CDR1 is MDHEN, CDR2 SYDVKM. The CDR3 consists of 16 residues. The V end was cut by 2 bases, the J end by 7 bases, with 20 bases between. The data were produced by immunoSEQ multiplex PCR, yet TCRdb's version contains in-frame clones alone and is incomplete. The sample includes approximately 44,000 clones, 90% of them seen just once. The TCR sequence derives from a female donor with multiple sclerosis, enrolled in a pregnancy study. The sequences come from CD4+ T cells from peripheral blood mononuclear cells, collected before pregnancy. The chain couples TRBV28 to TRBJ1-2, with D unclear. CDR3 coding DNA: TGTGCCAGCAGTTTAATCTCGGCGGCGGTAGATCGTGGCTACACCTTC. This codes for CASSLISAAVDRGYTF.